These 13 T cell receptor beta chains were all obtained from the same sample, sequenced in a study of monozygotic twins with inflammatory bowel disease. Using the 5' RACE reads, TCRdb records one entry per CDR3 protein without DNA. Listed are about 380,000 distinct CDR3 sequences; just over 2.5% falls within the top ten. Sequenced sample: blood. The source of these receptors is a human donor with ulcerative colitis or Crohn's disease, or a healthy co-twin of an affected twin (not recorded which).

The rearrangement joins TRBV24-1 to TRBJ2-5; TCRdb's D gene call, TRBD2, goes unchecked for lack of DNA. Germline assignment: CDR1 KGHDR and CDR2 SFDVKD. The CDR3 consists of 13 residues. This CDR3 is CATEGRTQETQYF.

V is TRBV21-1 and J is TRBJ1-6; TCRdb designates TRBD1, a call that cannot be tested without DNA. TRBV21-1 is given as a pseudogene. This CDR3 spans 17 amino acids. The CDR3 protein is CASSKEGDRASNSPLHF.

The chain employs TRBV25-1 and TRBJ1-5; TCRdb designates TRBD1, a call that cannot be tested without DNA. The CDR3 contains 15 residues. Germline V gene data show CDR1 as MGHDK and CDR2 as SYGVNS. CDR3 sequence reads: CASSDPRVGNQPQHF.

This chain connects TRBV20-1 to TRBJ2-2; TCRdb's D call of TRBD2 is untestable without DNA. This CDR3 region has 17 residues. Per germline, CDR1 DFQATT and CDR2 SNEGSKA (reference sequence). CDR3 region: CSVKNTGTSGGNGELFF.

This chain uses TRBV5-1 with TRBJ1-1. The V gene's germline CDR1 is SGHRS and CDR2 YFSETQ. The CDR3 runs 14 residues. The CDR3 region is CASTFGSGYTEAFF.

The rearrangement links TRBV20-1 to TRBJ1-3. Looked up from germline, CDR1 is DFQATT and CDR2 is SNEGSKA (reference sequence). The CDR3 spans 11 residues. CDR3: CSASQANTIYF.

The chain links TRBV7-6 to TRBJ2-2. This CDR3 spans 15 amino acids. Germline V lookup: CDR1 SGHVS, CDR2 FNYEAQ. The CDR3 reads CASSVDILLTGELFF.

The chain recombines TRBV27 with TRBJ1-1; lacking DNA, the TRBD1 call made by TCRdb goes unchecked. CDR3 length: 15 residues. The germline V gene has CDR1 MNHEY and CDR2 SMNVEV (reference sequence). CDR3 residues: CASSPWGGARTEAFF.

The chain links TRBV7-7 to TRBJ2-1. This CDR3 has 14 amino acids. Germline-derived CDR1 and CDR2 are SSHAT and FNYEAQ (reference sequence). CDR3 residues: CASSPSGAYNEQFF.

The J gene is TRBJ1-5, the V gene TRBV6-6; lacking DNA, the TRBD1 call made by TCRdb goes unchecked. From germline, CDR1 is MNHNY and CDR2 SVGAGI (reference sequence). This CDR3 comprises 13 residues. CDR3 in amino acids: CASLRGGNQPQHF.

CDR3 residues: CASSPGRALMNEKLFF. The J gene is TRBJ1-4, the V gene TRBV7-9. This CDR3 region has 16 residues. Germline values: CDR1 SEHNR, CDR2 FQNEAQ (reference sequence).

The J gene is TRBJ2-7, the V gene TRBV7-2; the D call from TCRdb, TRBD2, cannot be confirmed without DNA. The CDR3 spans 15 residues. Germline lookup yields CDR1 SGHTA and CDR2 FQGNSA. This CDR3 is CASSLSSGGTYEQYF.

This chain uses TRBV4-2 with TRBJ2-3; without DNA, the TCRdb call of TRBD2 cannot be checked. Germline V gives CDR1 LGHNA, CDR2 YNFKEQ. CDR3 length: 19 residues. The CDR3 sequence: CASSQGSGTSGGVTDTQYF.